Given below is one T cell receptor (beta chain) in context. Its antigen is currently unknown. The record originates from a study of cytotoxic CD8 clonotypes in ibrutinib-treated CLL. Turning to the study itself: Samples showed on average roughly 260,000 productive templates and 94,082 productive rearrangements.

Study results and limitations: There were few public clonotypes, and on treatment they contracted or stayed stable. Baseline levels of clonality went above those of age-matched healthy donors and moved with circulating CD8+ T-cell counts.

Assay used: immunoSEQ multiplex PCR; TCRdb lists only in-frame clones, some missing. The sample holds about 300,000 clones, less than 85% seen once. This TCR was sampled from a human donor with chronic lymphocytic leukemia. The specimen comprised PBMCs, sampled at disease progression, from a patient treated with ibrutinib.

CDR3 DNA sequence: TGTGCCATCAGTACAAACGGGATCCCGGGGGAGACCCAGTACTTC. Encoded protein: CAISTNGIPGETQYF. The chain is built from TRBV10-3 and TRBJ2-5, with a weak D call TRBD2 (5 bases). V dropped 5 bases and J dropped 5 bases, with 18 bases sitting between them. CDR1 is ENHRY and CDR2 is SYGVKD in the germline V gene. The CDR3 covers 15 residues.